Presented here are 20 T cell receptor beta chains from one specimen sequenced in a study of blood T cell repertoires in COVID-19 (dated by TCRdb to 2020 to 2021). Library construction relied on the immunoSEQ multiplex PCR assay. TCRdb holds this immuneACCESS table with in-frame rearrangements only. Some clones are missing; in checked studies, unresolved V genes explain under half, and the rest has no known cause. Recorded for this sample are roughly 73,000 clones; about 91% of them occurred a single time. The ten largest clones add up to roughly 9.6% of the sample. The specimen was peripheral blood. Receptors were obtained from a man older than 75 with acute or convalescent COVID-19.

This clone was recorded once. The chain employs TRBV4-1 and TRBJ2-1; 16 bases are a match to TRBD2. V was clipped by 4 bases and J by 5 bases; unmatched bases: 8. The CDR3 is 18 residues long. The germline V gene has CDR1 MGHRA and CDR2 YSYEKL. The CDR3 sequence: CASSPGLAGGPWHNEQFF. CDR3 sequence (DNA): TGCGCCAGCAGCCCGGGACTAGCGGGAGGGCCGTGGCACAATGAGCAGTTCTTC.

The chain combines TRBV4-1 with TRBJ1-5; no firm D call. The CDR3 totals 14 residues. V was clipped by 0 bases and J by 4 bases, with 7 bases between them. Germline CDR1 MGHRA, CDR2 YSYEKL. CDR3 residues: CASSQDQINQPQHF. The CDR3 DNA follows: TGCGCCAGCAGCCAAGATCAGATAAATCAGCCCCAGCATTTT.

The V gene is TRBV14, the J gene TRBJ1-5, with D maybe TRBD1 (5 bases). V was trimmed by 4 bases and J by 0 bases, leaving 19 bases between them. CDR1 is SGHDN and CDR2 is FVKESK in the germline V gene. The CDR3 loop spans 18 amino acids. CDR3: CASSPLGGVEVSNQPQHF. CDR3 nucleotides: TGTGCCAGCAGCCCCTTGGGAGGGGTAGAAGTTAGCAATCAGCCCCAGCATTTT. The complete variable domain, with remaining parts taken from reference TRBV14 and TRBJ1-5, reads EAGVTQFPSHSVIEKGQTVTLRCDPISGHDNLYWYRRVMGKEIKFLLHFVKESKQDESGMPNNRFLAERTGGTYSTLKVQPAELEDSGVYFCASSPLGGVEVSNQPQHFGDGTRLSIL.

This CDR3 reads CASNLQGREQYF. The CDR3 region has the DNA TGTGCCAGCAACCTACAGGGCAGAGAGCAGTACTTC. J is TRBJ2-7 and V is TRBV28; weak D call: TRBD1 (6 bases). Trimming removed 7 bases from V and 7 bases from J, with 14 bases in between. Germline V lookup: CDR1 MDHEN, CDR2 SYDVKM. This CDR3 region has 12 residues.

This clone has a handful of counts. The sample holds other DNA sequences that translate to the same CDR3. The gene calls are TRBV5-1 and TRBJ2-3, with 7 bases matching TRBD1. Germline CDR1 is SGHRS and CDR2 is YFSETQ. Germline trimming cut 4 bases from V and 0 bases from J; bases unmatched to any gene: 2. This CDR3 contains 14 residues. CDR3 residues: CASSPGQSTDTQYF. The CDR3 DNA is TGCGCCAGCAGCCCGGGACAGAGCACAGATACGCAGTATTTT. The variable domain in full, completed from reference TRBV5-1 and TRBJ2-3, reads KAGVTQTPRYLIKTRGQQVTLSCSPISGHRSVSWYQQTPGQGLQFLFEYFSETQRNKGNFPGRFSGRQFSNSRSEMNVSTLELGDSALYLCASSPGQSTDTQYFGPGTRLTVL.

The count of this clone is one. V is TRBV5-1 and J is TRBJ2-1; D perhaps matches TRBD2 (5 bases). V lost 1 base, J lost 3 bases, and 8 bases lay in between. Germline values: CDR1 SGHRS, CDR2 YFSETQ. The CDR3 is made up of 14 amino acids. The CDR3 here is CASSLREGYNEQFF. The CDR3 nucleotides read TGCGCCAGCAGCTTGCGGGAAGGCTACAATGAGCAGTTCTTC. Full variable domain (missing parts from reference TRBV5-1 and TRBJ2-1): KAGVTQTPRYLIKTRGQQVTLSCSPISGHRSVSWYQQTPGQGLQFLFEYFSETQRNKGNFPGRFSGRQFSNSRSEMNVSTLELGDSALYLCASSLREGYNEQFFGPGTRLTVL.

The chain recombines TRBV12-2 with TRBJ1-3; the table's D gene call, TRBD1, was not cross checked with the DNA. TRBV12-2 is assigned pseudogene status. There are 15 residues in the CDR3. The CDR3 spells CASRTGQAYGNTIYF. The CDR3 coding sequence is TGTGCAAGTCGCACCGGACAGGCGTACGGAAACACCATATATTTT.

The genes are TRBV2 and TRBJ1-2; 9 bases are a match to TRBD1. CDR3 length: 14 residues. The germline gives CDR1 SNHLY, CDR2 FYNNEI. J lost 5 bases, V lost 6 bases, and 7 bases had no gene match. The CDR3 region is CASRGTGGAYGYTF. CDR3 DNA sequence: TGTGCCAGCAGGGGTACAGGGGGCGCGTATGGCTACACCTTC.

This clone showed up just once. The chain has TRBV6-2 or TRBV6-3 and TRBJ1-1; D unclear. V was clipped by 5 bases and J by 4 bases, with 11 bases between them. This CDR3 has 13 residues. The germline V gene has CDR1 MNHEY and CDR2 SVGEGT. CDR3 protein: CASSQFAGTEAFF. The CDR3 DNA reads TGTGCCAGCAGTCAATTTGCCGGCACTGAAGCTTTCTTT.

This chain uses TRBV4-1 with TRBJ2-5, with a tentative D call TRBD1 (6 bases). The V and J ends lost 6 bases and 7 bases respectively, with 15 bases between them. The CDR3 is 13 amino acids. The germline CDR1 and CDR2 sequences are MGHRA and YSYEKL. As DNA, the CDR3 is TGCGCCAGCAGTCGGACAGCCGAGATGACCCAGTACTTC. It yields the protein CASSRTAEMTQYF.

The chain employs TRBV7-3 and TRBJ2-1; 12 bases line up with TRBD2. CDR1 and CDR2 (germline): SGHTA, FQGTGA. V dropped 5 bases and J dropped 9; count of bases not matched to a gene: 8. This CDR3 is built from 15 residues. CDR3 sequence (DNA): TGTGCCAGCAGCCCGCTAGCGGGAGGGCAGGGTGAGCAGTTCTTC. This gives the protein CASSPLAGGQGEQFF.

This clone was detected once. The V gene is TRBV19, the J gene TRBJ1-2, with D possibly matching TRBD1 (6 bases). Germline V gene lookup returns CDR1 LNHDA and CDR2 SQIVND (reference sequence). The CDR3 extends over 14 amino acids. V lost 10 bases, J lost 8 bases, and 23 bases lay in between. Here the CDR3 DNA reads TGTGCCACTTCTGAGGGGGTGCTATCAGGAGGCTACACCTTC. Translated: CATSEGVLSGGYTF.

This clone was seen only a few times. V is TRBV11-3 and J is TRBJ2-2, with D possibly TRBD1 on 6 matching bases. This CDR3 has 16 amino acids. V gave up 0 bases and J gave up 0 bases, with 8 bases separating them. Germline V gives CDR1 SGHNT, CDR2 YENEEA. CDR3 protein: CASSLDNRANTGELFF. CDR3 coding DNA: TGTGCCAGCAGCTTAGATAACAGGGCGAACACCGGGGAGCTGTTTTTT.

This clone was detected only once. The V and J genes are TRBV6-5 and TRBJ1-5, with TRBD1 identical over 8 bases. Germline V CDR1 and CDR2: MNHEY, SVGAGI. The CDR3 covers 14 residues. Trimming at V came to 4 bases and at J to 2 bases, leaving 1 base not matched to a gene. The CDR3: CASSSGGRNQPQHF. CDR3 DNA: TGTGCCAGCAGTTCAGGGGGCCGCAATCAGCCCCAGCATTTT.

This clone was seen just once. The chain couples TRBV5-3 to TRBJ1-2, with no clear D. TRBV5-3 is flagged as an ORF with uncertain function. Trimming left V 2 bases short and J 0 bases short, with 29 bases between. This CDR3 contains 21 residues. This CDR3 reads CARSFSSIAAHQSFPNYGYTF. The DNA of the CDR3 is TGTGCCAGAAGCTTTTCATCGATCGCGGCCCATCAATCCTTCCCTAACTATGGCTACACCTTC.

The chain combines TRBV7-2 with TRBJ2-5, with 7 bases identical to TRBD1. Unmatched junction bases numbered 5, after V lost 6 bases and J lost 1 base. The V gene's germline CDR1 is SGHTA and CDR2 FQGNSA. The length of the CDR3 is 14 residues. The CDR3: CASSPQGTQETQYF. The DNA for the CDR3 is TGTGCCAGCAGTCCACAGGGGACCCAAGAGACCCAGTACTTC.

This clone was counted a few times. The chain is built from TRBV20-1 and TRBJ2-7, with no clear D. The CDR3 has 11 residues. The germline CDR1 and CDR2 sequences are DFQATT and SNEGSKA (reference sequence). Deletions cut 1 base from V and 3 bases from J, with 4 bases between. In DNA, the CDR3 is TGCAGTGCTAGAGCTCTCTACGAGCAGTACTTC. The encoded protein is CSARALYEQYF.

The chain employs TRBV2 and TRBJ2-1, with 9 bases fitting TRBD1. Germline CDR1 reads SNHLY; CDR2 reads FYNNEI. The V segment lost 4 bases and the J segment 8 bases; nucleotides outside the gene matches: 6. This CDR3 is 14 amino acids long. The DNA for the CDR3 is TGTGCCAGCAGTGTACAGGGGGCCGGCGATGAGCAGTTCTTC. Protein sequence: CASSVQGAGDEQFF.

The chain joins TRBV21-1 to TRBJ2-6; whether TRBD1, the table's D call, matches the DNA was not checked. TRBV21-1 is a listed pseudogene. There are 16 residues in the CDR3. CDR3 amino acids: CASSPRGLAGANVLTF. CDR3 DNA: TGTGCCAGCAGCCCTAGGGGGTTAGCCGGGGCCAACGTCCTGACTTTC.

The rearrangement joins TRBV18 to TRBJ2-5, with 10 bases that match TRBD1. The V gene's germline CDR1 is KGHSH and CDR2 LQKENI. After removal of 2 bases from V and 4 bases from J, the junction contained 7 bases not matched to a gene. The CDR3 sequence is 16 residues long. CDR3: CASSPNPGQGRETQYF. CDR3 DNA: TGTGCCAGCTCACCAAACCCGGGACAGGGGAGAGAGACCCAGTACTTC.